This T cell receptor beta chain stems from a study of PD-1 blockade in mismatch repair-deficient tumors. Trimming at V came to 0 bases and at J to 3 bases, leaving 7 bases not matched to a gene. This CDR3 spans 16 amino acids. The germline gives CDR1 SQVTM, CDR2 ANQGSEA. Generated by immunoSEQ multiplex PCR, the TCRdb table keeps only in-frame clones and is missing some. The data contain about 84,000 clones, roughly 80% of them seen just once; the ten biggest clones take up 2.6%. The chain carries TRBV29-1 and TRBJ1-1; TRBD1 aligns across 10 bases. The starting material was peripheral blood, obtained 12 weeks after starting pembrolizumab. This TCR was recovered from an adult with mismatch repair-deficient cancer. The CDR3 loop reads CSVEEGTGERDTEAFF. In nucleotides, the CDR3 is TGCAGCGTTGAAGAAGGGACAGGGGAGCGGGACACTGAAGCTTTCTTT.